The clone carrying this TCR beta chain was recorded at least ten times. Antigen specificity is unknown. TCRdb re-called the 5' RACE reads with MiXCR, one entry per CDR3 protein. In the table there are about 690,000 distinct CDR3 sequences, 6.1% of which are singletons. The sample is drawn from a study of identical twins. Whole-study findings and limits: Conclusions came from cross-sectional statistical analysis, not from following the same donors.

Germline V gene data show CDR1 as LGHNA and CDR2 as YNFKEQ. The CDR3 loop spans 14 amino acids. V dropped 3 bases and J dropped 3 bases, with 9 bases sitting between them. Input material: naive T cells sorted from blood. The chain couples TRBV4-2 to TRBJ2-1; D is possibly TRBD2 (5 bases). This TCR was recovered from a man younger than 30 in good health. The CDR3 coding sequence is TGTGCCAGCAGCCACCGGACTGGCTACAATGAGCAGTTCTTC. Translation gives CASSHRTGYNEQFF.